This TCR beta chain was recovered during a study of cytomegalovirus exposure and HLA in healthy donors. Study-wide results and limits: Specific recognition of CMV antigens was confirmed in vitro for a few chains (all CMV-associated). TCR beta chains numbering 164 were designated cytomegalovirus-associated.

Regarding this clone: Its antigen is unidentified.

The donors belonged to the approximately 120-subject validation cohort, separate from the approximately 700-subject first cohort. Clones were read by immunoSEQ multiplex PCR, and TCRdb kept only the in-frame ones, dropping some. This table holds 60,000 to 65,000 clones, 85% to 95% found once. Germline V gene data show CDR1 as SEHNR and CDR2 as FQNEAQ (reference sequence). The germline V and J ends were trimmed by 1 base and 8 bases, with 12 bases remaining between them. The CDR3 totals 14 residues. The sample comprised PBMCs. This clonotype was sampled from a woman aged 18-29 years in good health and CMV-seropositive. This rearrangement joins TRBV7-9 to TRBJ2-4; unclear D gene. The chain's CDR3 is CASSLDASGDIQYF. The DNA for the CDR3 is TGTGCCAGCAGCTTAGACGCTTCAGGTGACATTCAGTACTTC.